This T cell receptor (beta chain) came from a study of human T cells and chemical hapten exposure. Across the study: While the approximately 22-week study was under way, patients received diphenylcyclopropenone on the scalp every week.

Noted time point: patch test 3, about 24 weeks after DPC sensitization. Treatment: therapeutic diphenylcyclopropenone sensitization with weekly scalp DPC. Extraction yielded total RNA from whole blood (unfractionated). Patients had alopecia, were aged 18 to 70, and were not pregnant. TCRdb reanalysed the RACE reads using MiXCR and keeps one entry per CDR3 protein. The sample has some 38,000 distinct CDR3 sequences, around 9.5% seen once. Germline lookup yields CDR1 MNHEY and CDR2 SVGEGT. V lost 2 bases to trimming and J lost 13 bases, with 12 bases between them. This CDR3 spans 11 amino acids. In this sample, this clonotype turned up a few times.

The chain has TRBV6-2 or TRBV6-3 and TRBJ2-7; no reliable D call. Here the sequenced sample was whole blood, taken in connection with sensitization to the hapten diphenylcyclopropenone (DPC). This TCR derives from a man between 45 and 60 years old with alopecia areata. Some clones in this sample may be carry-over from other donors' samples. The CDR3 DNA is TGTGCCAGCAGTTACGGGCCAGGTCGATACTTC. Protein: CASSYGPGRYF.